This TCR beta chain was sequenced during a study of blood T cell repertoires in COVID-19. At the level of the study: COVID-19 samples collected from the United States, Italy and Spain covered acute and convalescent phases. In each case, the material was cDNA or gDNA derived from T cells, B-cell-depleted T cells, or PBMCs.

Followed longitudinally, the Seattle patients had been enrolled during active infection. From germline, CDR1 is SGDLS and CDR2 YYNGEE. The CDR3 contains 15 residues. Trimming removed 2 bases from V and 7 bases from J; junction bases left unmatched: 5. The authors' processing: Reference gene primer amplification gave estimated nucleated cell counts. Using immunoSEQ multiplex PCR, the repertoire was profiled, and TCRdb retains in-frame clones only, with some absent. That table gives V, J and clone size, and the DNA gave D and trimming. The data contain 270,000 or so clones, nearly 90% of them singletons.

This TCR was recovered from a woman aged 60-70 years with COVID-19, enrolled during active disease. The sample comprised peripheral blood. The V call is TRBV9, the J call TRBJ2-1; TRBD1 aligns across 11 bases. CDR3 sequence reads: CASSVGTGGWNEQFF. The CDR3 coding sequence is TGTGCCAGCAGCGTTGGGACAGGGGGTTGGAATGAGCAGTTCTTC.